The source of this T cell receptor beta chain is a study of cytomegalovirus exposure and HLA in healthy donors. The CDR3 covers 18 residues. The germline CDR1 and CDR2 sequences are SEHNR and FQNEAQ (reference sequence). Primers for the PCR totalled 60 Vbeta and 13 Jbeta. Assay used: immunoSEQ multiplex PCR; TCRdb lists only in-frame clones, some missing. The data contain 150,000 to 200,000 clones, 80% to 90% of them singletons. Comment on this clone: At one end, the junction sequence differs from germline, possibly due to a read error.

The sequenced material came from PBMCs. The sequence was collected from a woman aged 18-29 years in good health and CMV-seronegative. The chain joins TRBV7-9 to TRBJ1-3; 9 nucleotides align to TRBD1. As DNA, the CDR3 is TGTTCCAGCAGCTTATGGTTACAGGGGGCCGGCTCTGGAAACACCATATATTTT. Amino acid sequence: CSSSLWLQGAGSGNTIYF.